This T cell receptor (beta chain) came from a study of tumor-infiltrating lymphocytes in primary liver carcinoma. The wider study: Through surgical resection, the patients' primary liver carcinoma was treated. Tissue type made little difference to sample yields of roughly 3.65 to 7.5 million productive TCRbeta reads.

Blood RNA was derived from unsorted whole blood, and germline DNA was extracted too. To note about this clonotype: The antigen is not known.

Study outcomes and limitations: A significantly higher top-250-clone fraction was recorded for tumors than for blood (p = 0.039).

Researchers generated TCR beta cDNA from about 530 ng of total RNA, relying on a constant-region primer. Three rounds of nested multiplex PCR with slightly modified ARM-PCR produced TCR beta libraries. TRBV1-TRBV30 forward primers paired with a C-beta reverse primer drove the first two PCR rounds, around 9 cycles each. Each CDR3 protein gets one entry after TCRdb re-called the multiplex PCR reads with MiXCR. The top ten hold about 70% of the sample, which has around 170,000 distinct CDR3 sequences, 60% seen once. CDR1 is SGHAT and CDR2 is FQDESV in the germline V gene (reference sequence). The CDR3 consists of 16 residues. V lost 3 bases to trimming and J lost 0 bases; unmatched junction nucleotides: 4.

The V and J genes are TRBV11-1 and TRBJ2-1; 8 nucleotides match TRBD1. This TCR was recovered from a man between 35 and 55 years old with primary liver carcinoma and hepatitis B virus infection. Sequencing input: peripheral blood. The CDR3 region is CASSLGQASSYNEQFF. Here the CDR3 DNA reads TGTGCCAGCAGCTTGGGACAGGCCAGCTCCTACAATGAGCAGTTCTTC.